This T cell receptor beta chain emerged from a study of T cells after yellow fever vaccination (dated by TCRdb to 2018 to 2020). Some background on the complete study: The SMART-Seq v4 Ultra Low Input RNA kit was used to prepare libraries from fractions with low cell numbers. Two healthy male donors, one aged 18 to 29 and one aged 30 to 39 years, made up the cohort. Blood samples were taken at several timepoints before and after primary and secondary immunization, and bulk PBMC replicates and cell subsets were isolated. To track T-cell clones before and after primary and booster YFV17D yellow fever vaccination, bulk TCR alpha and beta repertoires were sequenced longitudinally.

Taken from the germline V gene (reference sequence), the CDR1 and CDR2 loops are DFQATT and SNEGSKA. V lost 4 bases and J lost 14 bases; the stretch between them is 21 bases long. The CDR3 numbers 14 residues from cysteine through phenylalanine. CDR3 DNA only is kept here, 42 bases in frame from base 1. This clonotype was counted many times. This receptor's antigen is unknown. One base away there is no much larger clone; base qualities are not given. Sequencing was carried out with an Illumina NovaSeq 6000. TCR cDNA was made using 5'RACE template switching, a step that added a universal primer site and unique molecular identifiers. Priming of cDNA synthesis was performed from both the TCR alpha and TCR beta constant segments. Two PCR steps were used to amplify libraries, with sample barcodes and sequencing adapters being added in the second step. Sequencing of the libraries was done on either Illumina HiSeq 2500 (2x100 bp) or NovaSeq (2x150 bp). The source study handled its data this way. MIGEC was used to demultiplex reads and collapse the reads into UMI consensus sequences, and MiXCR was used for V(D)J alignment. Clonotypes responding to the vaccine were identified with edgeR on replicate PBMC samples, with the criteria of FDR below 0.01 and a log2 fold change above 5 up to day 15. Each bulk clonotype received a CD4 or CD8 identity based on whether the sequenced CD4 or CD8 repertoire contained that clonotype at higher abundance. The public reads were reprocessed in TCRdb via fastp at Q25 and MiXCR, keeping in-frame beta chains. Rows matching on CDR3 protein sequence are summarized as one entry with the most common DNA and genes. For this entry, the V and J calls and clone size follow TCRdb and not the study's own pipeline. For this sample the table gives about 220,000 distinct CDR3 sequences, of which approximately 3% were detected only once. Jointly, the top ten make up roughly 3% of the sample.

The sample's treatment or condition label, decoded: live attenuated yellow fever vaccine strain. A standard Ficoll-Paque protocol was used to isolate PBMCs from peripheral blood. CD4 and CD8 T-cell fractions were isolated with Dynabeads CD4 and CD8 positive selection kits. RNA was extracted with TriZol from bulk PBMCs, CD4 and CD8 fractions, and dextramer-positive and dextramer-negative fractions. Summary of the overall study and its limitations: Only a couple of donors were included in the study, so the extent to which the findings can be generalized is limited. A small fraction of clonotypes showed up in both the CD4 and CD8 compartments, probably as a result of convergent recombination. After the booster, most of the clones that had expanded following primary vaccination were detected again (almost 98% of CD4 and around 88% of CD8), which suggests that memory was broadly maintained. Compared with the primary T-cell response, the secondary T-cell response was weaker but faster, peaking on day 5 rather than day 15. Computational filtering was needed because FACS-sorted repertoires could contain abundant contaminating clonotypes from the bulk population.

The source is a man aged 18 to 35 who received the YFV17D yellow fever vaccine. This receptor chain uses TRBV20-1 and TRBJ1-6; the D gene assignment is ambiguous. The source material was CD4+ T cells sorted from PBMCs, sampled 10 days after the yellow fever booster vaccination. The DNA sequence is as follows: TGCAGTGCTACCCGGGATGGGGAGGGCAGAGCCCTCCACTTT. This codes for CSATRDGEGRALHF.